This T cell receptor beta chain came from a study of blood T cell repertoires in COVID-19. In the study overall: Material from acute and convalescent COVID-19 was sourced from the United States, Italy and Spain. PBMCs, B-cell-depleted T cells, or T cells were the source of the cDNA or gDNA that made up the material.

The CDR3 is 12 residues long. The V gene end was trimmed by 1 base and the J gene end by 6 bases; junction bases not matched to a gene: 1. Germline CDR1 is GTSNPN and CDR2 is SVGIG (reference sequence). This clone was detected once. In the authors' workflow: Reference gene primers were amplified, and this amplification served to estimate nucleated cell counts. The assay was immunoSEQ multiplex PCR, and TCRdb's table has in-frame clones only and misses some. Clone size and the V and J calls come from that table; the DNA yielded D and trimming. Here the sample spans over 200,000 clones, 84% being singletons.

The TCR sequence derives from a man in his 60s who had recovered from COVID-19. The chain employs TRBV30 and TRBJ1-2, with TRBD1 matching 8 bases. Input material: PBMCs or T cells enriched from blood (not recorded which). The DNA for the CDR3 is TGTGCCTGGAGTGACAGGGGGGATGGCTACACCTTC. Protein product: CAWSDRGDGYTF.